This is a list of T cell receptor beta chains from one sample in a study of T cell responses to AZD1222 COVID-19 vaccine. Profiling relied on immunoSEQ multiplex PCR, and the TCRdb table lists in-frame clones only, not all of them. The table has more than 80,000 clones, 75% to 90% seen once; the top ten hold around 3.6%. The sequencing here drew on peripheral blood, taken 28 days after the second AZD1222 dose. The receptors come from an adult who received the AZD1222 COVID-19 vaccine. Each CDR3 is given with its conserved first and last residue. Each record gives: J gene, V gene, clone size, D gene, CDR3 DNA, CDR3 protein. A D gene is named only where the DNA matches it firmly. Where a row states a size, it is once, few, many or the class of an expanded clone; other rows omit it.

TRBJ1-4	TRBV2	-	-	TGTGCCAGCAGCGGGGGACGGTCTAATGAAAAACTGTTTTTT	CASSGGRSNEKLFF
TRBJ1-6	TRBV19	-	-	TGTGCCAGCAGAGGGCCTGGGGATTCACCCCTCCACTTT	CASRGPGDSPLHF
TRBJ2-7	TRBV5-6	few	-	TGTGCCAGCAGCATCTGGGGATACGAGCAGTACTTC	CASSIWGYEQYF
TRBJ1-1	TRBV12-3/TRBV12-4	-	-	TGTGCCAGCACTATGTCCCCTGAAGCTTTCTTT	CASTMSPEAFF
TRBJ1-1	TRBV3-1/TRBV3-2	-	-	TGTGCCAGCGGGAAAACAAGCGACACTGAAGCTTTCTTT	CASGKTSDTEAFF
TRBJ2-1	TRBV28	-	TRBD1	TGTGCCAGCAGCCCCGGGACAGGGGACTACAATGAGCAGTTCTTC	CASSPGTGDYNEQFF
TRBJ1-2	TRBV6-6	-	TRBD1	TGTGCCAGCAGTCGCATGTCTAGGGGACAGGGCCAGGGTGGCTACACCTTC	CASSRMSRGQGQGGYTF
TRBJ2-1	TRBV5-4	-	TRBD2	TGTGCCAGCAGCTTGGGGGGACTAGCGGGACTCCACAATGAGCAGTTCTTC	CASSLGGLAGLHNEQFF
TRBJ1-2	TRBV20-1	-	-	TGCAGTGCTAGCCGGCGAGGCTACACCTTC	CSASRRGYTF
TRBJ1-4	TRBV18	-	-	TGTGCCAGCTCACCATTGGGGGGGCAGGAAAAACTGTTTTTT	CASSPLGGQEKLFF
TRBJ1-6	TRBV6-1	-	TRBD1	TGTGCCAGCAGTGAAGATGTGACAGGGACCTCACCCCTCCACTTT	CASSEDVTGTSPLHF
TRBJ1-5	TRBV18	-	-	TGTGCCAGCACTTTGCCTGGAGGGGCCGATCAGCCCCAGCATTTT	CASTLPGGADQPQHF
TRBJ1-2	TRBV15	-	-	TGTGCCACCAGCAGAGCCAGGGTATACTATGGCTACACCTTC	CATSRARVYYGYTF
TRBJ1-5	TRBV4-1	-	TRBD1	TGCGCCAGCAGCCAGCAGCGACAGGGGGGTCAGCCCCAGCATTTT	CASSQQRQGGQPQHF
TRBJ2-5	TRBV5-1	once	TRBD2	TGCGCCAGCAGCTTGCGTTCGGGACTAGGTGCGGAGACCCAGTACTTC	CASSLRSGLGAETQYF